This T cell receptor beta chain was observed in a study of CD8+ T cells in alopecia areata. The overall study: The investigators scored severity in treated patients by the percentage of affected scalp area.

Reverse transcribed after extraction, RNA yielded cDNA as the sequencing template. Assay: immunoSEQ multiplex PCR; the TCRdb copy retains only in-frame clones and omits some. The table records some 150,000 clones, about 61% of them present only once. Treatment denoted: oral pan-JAK inhibitor, 5-10 mg twice daily. This CDR3 is 14 amino acids long. In germline, CDR1 is SQVTM, CDR2 ANQGSEA. V was shortened by 4 bases and J by 0 bases, with 12 bases between the two germline ends. The chain is built from TRBV29-1 and TRBJ1-1, with a weak D call TRBD1 (5 bases). The sequencing used CD4+ T cells sorted from blood, collected around week 55, from a patient treated with tofacitinib. The receptor's source is a human donor with alopecia areata. DNA for the CDR3: TGCAGCGTTGTTGAACAGGCTATGAACACTGAAGCTTTCTTT. The encoded protein is CSVVEQAMNTEAFF.